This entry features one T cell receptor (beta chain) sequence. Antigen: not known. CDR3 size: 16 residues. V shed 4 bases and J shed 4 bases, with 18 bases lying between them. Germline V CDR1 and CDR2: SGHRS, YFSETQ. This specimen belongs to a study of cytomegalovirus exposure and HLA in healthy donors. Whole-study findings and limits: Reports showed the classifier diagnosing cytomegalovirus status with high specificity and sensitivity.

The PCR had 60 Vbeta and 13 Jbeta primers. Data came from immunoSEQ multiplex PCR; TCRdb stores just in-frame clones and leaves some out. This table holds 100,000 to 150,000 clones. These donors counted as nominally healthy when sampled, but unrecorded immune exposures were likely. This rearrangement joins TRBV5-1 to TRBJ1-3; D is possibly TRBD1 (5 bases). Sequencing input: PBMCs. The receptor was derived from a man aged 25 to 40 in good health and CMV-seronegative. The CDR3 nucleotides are TGCGCCAGCAGCGAACTACCCGGGACTCTCGGAAACACCATATATTTT. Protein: CASSELPGTLGNTIYF.